This T cell receptor (beta chain) was documented in a study of blood T cell repertoires in COVID-19. About the study: Spain, Italy and the United States supplied samples that represented acute and convalescent COVID-19. T cells, B-cell-depleted T cells, or PBMCs supplied cDNA or gDNA.

CDR3 length: 17 amino acids. The V gene's germline CDR1 is SGHVS and CDR2 FNYEAQ. The V and J ends lost 2 bases and 0 bases, in that order; junction bases with no gene match: 8. In the original analysis: Reference gene primers were amplified, and this amplification served to estimate nucleated cell counts. Profiling relied on immunoSEQ multiplex PCR, and the TCRdb table lists in-frame clones only, not all of them. The DNA gave D and trimming, while V, J and clone size come from that table. The repertoire has around 68,000 clones, roughly 84% of them found once; the top ten carry 5.5% to 8%. J is TRBJ2-5 and V is TRBV7-6, with 8 bases aligning to TRBD2. The source of this sequence is a man aged 45-65 years with active COVID-19. The sample comprised peripheral blood. The CDR3: CASSLRVAGRYQETQYF. The CDR3 nucleotides read TGTGCCAGCAGCTTAAGGGTAGCGGGGCGGTACCAAGAGACCCAGTACTTC.